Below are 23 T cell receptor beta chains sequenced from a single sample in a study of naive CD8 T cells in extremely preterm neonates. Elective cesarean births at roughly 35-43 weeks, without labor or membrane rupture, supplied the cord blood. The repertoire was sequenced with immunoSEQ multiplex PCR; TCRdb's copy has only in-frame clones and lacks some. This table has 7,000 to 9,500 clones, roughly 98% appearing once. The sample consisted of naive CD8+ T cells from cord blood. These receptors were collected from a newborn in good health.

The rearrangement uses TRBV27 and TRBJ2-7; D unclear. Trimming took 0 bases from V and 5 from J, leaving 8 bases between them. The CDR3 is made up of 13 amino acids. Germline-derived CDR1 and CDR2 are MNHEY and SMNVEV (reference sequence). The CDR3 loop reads CASSLSSVHEQYF. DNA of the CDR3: TGTGCCAGCAGTTTATCATCTGTCCACGAGCAGTACTTC.

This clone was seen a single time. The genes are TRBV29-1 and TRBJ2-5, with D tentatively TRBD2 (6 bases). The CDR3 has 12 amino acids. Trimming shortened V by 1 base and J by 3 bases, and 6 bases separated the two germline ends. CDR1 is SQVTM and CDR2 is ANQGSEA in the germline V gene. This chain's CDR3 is CSVEGLEETQYF. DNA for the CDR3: TGCAGCGTTGAAGGACTAGAAGAGACCCAGTACTTC.

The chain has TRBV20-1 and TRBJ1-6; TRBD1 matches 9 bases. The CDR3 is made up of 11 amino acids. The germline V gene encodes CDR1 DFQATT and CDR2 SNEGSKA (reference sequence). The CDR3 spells CRGQGTSPLHF. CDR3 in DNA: TGCAGGGGACAGGGAACTTCACCCCTCCACTTT.

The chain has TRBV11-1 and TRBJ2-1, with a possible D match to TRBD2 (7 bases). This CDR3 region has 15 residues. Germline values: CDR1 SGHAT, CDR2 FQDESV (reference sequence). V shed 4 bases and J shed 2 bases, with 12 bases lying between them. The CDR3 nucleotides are TGTGCCAGCAGCTCCTGGGGGGGCCCCTACAATGAGCAGTTCTTC. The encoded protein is CASSSWGGPYNEQFF.

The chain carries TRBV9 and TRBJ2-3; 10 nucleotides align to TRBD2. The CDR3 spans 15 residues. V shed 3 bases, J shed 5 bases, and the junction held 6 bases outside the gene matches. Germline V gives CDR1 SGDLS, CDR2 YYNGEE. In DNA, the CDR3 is TGTGCCAGCAGCGGTAGCGGGGGGAGTTTAGATACGCAGTATTTT. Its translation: CASSGSGGSLDTQYF.

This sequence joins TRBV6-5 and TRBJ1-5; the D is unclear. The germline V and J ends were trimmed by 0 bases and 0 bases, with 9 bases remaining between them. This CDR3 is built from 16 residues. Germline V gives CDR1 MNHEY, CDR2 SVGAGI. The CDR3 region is CASSYSNPVSNQPQHF. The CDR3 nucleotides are TGTGCCAGCAGTTACTCGAATCCAGTTAGCAATCAGCCCCAGCATTTT.

CDR3 DNA sequence: TGTGCCAGCAGTTCGCGGGACAGCCCGAACACTGAAGCTTTCTTT. Its translation is CASSSRDSPNTEAFF. This chain links TRBV27 with TRBJ1-1; 7 bases are shared with TRBD1. The V segment lost 4 bases and the J segment 1 base; nucleotides outside the gene matches: 6. This CDR3 comprises 15 residues. Germline loops: CDR1 MNHEY, CDR2 SMNVEV (reference sequence).

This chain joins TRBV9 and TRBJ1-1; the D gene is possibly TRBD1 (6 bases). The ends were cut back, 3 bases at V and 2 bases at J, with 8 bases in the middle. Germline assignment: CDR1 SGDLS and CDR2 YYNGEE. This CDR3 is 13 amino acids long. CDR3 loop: CASSDRANTEAFF. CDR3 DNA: TGTGCCAGCAGCGACAGGGCTAACACTGAAGCTTTCTTT.

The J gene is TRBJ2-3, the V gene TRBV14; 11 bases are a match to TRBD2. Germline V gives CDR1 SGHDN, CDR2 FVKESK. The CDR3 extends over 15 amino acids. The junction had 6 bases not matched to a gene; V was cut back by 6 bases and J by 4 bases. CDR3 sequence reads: CASRLAGDIPDTQYF. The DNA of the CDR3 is TGTGCCAGCAGACTAGCGGGGGATATACCAGATACGCAGTATTTT.

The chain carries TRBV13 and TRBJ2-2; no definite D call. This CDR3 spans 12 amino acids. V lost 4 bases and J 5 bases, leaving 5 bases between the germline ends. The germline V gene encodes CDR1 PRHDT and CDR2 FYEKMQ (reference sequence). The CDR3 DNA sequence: TGTGCCAGCAGCTCCGTAACCGGGGAGCTGTTTTTT. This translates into CASSSVTGELFF.

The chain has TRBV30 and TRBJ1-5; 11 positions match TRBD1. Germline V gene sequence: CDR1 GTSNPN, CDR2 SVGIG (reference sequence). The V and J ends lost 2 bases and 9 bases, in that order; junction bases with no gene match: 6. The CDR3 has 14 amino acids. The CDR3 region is CAWSPGTGGSPQHF. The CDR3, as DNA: TGTGCCTGGAGTCCCGGGACAGGGGGATCGCCCCAGCATTTT.

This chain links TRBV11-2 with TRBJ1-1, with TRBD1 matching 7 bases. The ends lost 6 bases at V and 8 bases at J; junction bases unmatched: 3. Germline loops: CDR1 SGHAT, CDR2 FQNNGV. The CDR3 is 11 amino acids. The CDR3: CASRRDREAFF. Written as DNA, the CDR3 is TGTGCCAGCAGACGGGACAGAGAAGCTTTCTTT.

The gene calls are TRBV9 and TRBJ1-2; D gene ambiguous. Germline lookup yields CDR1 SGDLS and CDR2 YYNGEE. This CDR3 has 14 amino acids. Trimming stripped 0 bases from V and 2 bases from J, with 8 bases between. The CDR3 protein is CASSVVGGNYGYTF. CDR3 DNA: TGTGCCAGCAGCGTAGTCGGCGGAAACTATGGCTACACCTTC.

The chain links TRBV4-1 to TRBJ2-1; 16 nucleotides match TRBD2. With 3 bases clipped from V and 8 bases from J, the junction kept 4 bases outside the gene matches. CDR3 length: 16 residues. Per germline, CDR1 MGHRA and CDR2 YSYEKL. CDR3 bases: TGCGCCAGCAGCCATGGGACTAGCGGGGGGGCACATGAGCAGTTCTTC. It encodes CASSHGTSGGAHEQFF.

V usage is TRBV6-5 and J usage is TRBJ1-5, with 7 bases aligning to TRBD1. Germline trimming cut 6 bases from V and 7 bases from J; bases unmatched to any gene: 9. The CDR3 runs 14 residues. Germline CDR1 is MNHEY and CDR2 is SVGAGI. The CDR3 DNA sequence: TGTGCCAGCAGCCCGACAGGGTCGGAACAGCCCCAGCATTTT. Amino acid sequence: CASSPTGSEQPQHF.

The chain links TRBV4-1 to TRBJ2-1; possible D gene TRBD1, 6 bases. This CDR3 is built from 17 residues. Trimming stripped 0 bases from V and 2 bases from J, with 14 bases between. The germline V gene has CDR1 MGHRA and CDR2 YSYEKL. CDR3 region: CASSQDGVGATYNEQFF. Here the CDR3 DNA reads TGCGCCAGCAGCCAAGATGGGGTGGGGGCAACCTACAATGAGCAGTTCTTC.

The CDR3 DNA reads TGTGCCAGCAGCCAAGGGCTAGCGGGGGGGGCAGATACGCAGCATTTT. This gives the protein CASSQGLAGGADTQHF. The V call is TRBV4-2, the J call TRBJ2-3; tentative D call: TRBD1 (6 bases). The J call may be incorrect, as the DNA end agrees better with TRBJ1-5. This CDR3 spans 16 amino acids. Germline assignment: CDR1 LGHNA and CDR2 YNFKEQ.

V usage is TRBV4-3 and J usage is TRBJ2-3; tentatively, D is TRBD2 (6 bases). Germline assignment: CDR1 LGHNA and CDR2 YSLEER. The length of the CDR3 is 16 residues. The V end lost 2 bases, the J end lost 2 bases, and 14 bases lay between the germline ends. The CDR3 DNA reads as TGCGCCAGCAGCCAAAGAAGGGGACTCGCCACAGATACGCAGTATTTT. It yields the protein CASSQRRGLATDTQYF.

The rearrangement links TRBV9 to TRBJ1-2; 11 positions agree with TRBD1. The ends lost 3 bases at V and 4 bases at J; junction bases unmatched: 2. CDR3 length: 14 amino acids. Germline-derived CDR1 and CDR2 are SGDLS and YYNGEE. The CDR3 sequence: CASSGTGGAYGYTF. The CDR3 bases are TGTGCCAGCAGCGGGACAGGGGGCGCCTATGGCTACACCTTC.

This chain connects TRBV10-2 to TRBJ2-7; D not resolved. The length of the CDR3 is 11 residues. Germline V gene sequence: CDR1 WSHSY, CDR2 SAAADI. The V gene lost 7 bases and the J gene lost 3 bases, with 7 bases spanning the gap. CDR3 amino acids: CASTAGYEQYF. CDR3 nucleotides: TGCGCCAGCACTGCCGGCTACGAGCAGTACTTC.

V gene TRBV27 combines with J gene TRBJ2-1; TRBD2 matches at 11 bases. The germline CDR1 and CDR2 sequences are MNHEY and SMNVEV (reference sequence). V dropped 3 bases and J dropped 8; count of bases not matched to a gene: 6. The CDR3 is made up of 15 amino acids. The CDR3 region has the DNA TGTGCCAGCAGTTTCGGTCTAGCGGGGGGTCATGAGCAGTTCTTC. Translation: CASSFGLAGGHEQFF.

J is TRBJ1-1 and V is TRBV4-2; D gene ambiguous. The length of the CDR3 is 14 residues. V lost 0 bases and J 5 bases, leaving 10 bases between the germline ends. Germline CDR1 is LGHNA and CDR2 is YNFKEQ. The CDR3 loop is CASSQDKPITEAFF. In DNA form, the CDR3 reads TGTGCCAGCAGCCAAGATAAGCCCATAACTGAAGCTTTCTTT.

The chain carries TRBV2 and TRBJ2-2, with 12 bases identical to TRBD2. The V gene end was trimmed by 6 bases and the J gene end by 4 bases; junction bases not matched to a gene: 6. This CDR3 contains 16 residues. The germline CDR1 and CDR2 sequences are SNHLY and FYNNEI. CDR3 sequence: CASSPTSGGSTGELFF. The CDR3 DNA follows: TGTGCCAGCAGCCCCACTAGCGGGGGGTCCACCGGGGAGCTGTTTTTT.